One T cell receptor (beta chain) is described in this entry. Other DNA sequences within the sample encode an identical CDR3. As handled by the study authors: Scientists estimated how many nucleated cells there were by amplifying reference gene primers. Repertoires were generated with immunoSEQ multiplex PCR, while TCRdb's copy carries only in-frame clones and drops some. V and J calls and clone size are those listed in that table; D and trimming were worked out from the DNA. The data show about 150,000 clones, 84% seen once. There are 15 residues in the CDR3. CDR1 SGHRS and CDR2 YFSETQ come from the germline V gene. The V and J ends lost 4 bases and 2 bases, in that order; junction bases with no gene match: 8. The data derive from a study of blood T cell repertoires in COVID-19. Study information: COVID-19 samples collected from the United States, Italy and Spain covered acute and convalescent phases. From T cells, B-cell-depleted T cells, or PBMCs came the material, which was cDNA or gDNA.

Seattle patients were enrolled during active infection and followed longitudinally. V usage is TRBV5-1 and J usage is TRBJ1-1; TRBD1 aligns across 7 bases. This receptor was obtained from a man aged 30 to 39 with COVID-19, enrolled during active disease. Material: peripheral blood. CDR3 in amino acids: CASSLAGTANTEAFF. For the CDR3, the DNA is TGCGCCAGCAGCCTAGCCGGGACAGCAAACACTGAAGCTTTCTTT.